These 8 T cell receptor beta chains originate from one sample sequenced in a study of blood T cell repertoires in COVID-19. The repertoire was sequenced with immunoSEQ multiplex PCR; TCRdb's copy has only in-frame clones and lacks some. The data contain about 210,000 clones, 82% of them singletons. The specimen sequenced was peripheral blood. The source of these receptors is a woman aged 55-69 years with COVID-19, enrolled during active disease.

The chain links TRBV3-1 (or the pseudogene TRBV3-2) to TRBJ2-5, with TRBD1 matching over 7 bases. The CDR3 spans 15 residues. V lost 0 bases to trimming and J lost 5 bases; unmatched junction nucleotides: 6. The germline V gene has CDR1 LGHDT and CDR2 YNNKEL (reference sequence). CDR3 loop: CASSQDDRAWETQYF. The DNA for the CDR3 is TGTGCCAGCAGCCAAGATGACAGGGCATGGGAGACCCAGTACTTC.

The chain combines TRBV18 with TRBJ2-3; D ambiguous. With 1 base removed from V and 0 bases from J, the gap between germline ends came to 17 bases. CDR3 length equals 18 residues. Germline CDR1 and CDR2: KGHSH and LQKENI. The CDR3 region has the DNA TGTGCCAGCTCACCACGCCTCCTACTCGCGGATAGCACAGATACGCAGTATTTT. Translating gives CASSPRLLLADSTDTQYF.

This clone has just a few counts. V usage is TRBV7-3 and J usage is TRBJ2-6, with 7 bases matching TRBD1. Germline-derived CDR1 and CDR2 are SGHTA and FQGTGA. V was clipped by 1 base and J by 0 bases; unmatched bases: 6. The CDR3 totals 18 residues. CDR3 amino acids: CASSLSRAGGSGANVLTF. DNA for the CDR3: TGTGCCAGCAGCTTAAGCCGGGCAGGGGGCTCTGGGGCCAACGTCCTGACTTTC.

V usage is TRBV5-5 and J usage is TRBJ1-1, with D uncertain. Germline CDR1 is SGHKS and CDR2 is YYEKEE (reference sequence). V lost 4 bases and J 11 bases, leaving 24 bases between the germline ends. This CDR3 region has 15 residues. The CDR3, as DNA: TGTGCCAGCAGCAGAGCGGCCGACCGGATGATACGGGCTTTCTTT. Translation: CASSRAADRMIRAFF.

CDR3 residues: CSVVQQGRETQYF. CDR3 coding DNA: TGCAGCGTCGTCCAGCAGGGGCGAGAGACCCAGTACTTC. This sequence joins TRBV29-1 and TRBJ2-5; D is perhaps TRBD1 (6 bases). The V and J ends lost 6 bases and 4 bases respectively, with 15 bases between them. The CDR3 covers 13 residues. The germline V gene encodes CDR1 SQVTM and CDR2 ANQGSEA. Based on the CDR3 plus reference TRBV29-1 and TRBJ2-5, the full variable domain is SAVISQKPSRDICQRGTSLTIQCQVDSQVTMMFWYRQQPGQSLTLIATANQGSEATYESGFVIDKFPISRPNLTFSTLTVSNMSPEDSSIYLCSVVQQGRETQYFGPGTRLLVL.

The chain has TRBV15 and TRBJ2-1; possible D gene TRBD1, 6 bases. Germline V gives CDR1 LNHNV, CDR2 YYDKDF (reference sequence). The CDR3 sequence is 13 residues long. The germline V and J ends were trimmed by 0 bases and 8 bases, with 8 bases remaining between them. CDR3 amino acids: CATSRDEGDEQFF. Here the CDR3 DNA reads TGTGCCACCAGCAGAGATGAGGGGGATGAGCAGTTCTTC.

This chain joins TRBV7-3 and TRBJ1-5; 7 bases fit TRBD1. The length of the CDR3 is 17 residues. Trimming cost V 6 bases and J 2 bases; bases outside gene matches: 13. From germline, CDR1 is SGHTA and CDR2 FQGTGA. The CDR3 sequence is CASSRNQGVGCNQPQHF. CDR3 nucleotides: TGTGCCAGCAGTCGGAACCAGGGGGTTGGGTGCAATCAGCCCCAGCATTTT. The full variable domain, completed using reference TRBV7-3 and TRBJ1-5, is GAGVSQTPSNKVTEKGKYVELRCDPISGHTALYWYRQSLGQGPEFLIYFQGTGAADDSGLPNDRFFAVRPEGSVSTLKIQRTERGDSAVYLCASSRNQGVGCNQPQHFGDGTRLSIL.

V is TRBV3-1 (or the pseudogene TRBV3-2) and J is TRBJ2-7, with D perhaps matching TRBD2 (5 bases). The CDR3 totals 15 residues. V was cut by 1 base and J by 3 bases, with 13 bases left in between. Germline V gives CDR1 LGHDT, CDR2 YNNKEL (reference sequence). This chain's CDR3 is CASSQGPTGDYEQYF. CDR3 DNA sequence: TGTGCCAGCAGCCAAGGTCCCACCGGGGACTACGAGCAGTACTTC.